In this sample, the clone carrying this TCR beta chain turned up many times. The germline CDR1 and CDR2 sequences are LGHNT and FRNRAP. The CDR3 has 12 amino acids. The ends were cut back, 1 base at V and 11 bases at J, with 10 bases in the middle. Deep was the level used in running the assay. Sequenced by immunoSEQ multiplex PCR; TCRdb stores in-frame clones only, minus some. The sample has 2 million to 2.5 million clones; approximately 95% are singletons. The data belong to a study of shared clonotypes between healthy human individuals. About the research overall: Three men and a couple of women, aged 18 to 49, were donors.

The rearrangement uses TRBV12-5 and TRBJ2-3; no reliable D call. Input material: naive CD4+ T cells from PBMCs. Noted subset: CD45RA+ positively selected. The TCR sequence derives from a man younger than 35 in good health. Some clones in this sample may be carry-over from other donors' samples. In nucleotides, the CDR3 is TGTGCTAGTGGTTTGGACGGCCTTAGGCAGTATTTT. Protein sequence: CASGLDGLRQYF.